This TCR beta chain appears in the sequencing data of a study of control samples from healthy donors and cancer patients. This clone was picked up one time. CDR1 and CDR2 from the germline V gene are PRHDT and FYEKMQ (reference sequence). V lost 3 bases, J lost 1 base, and 13 bases lay in between. This CDR3 is built from 16 residues. Sequenced by immunoSEQ multiplex PCR; TCRdb stores in-frame clones only, minus some. The sample lists around 96,000 clones; approximately 95% were seen once. This chain joins TRBV13 and TRBJ2-1, with a weak D call TRBD2 (6 bases). Sequences were obtained from blood. The receptor was derived from a man aged 18 to 30 in good health. CDR3 nucleotide sequence: TGTGCCAGCAGCTTTGGGGCTAGCGTGTCCTACAATGAGCAGTTCTTC. It encodes CASSFGASVSYNEQFF.